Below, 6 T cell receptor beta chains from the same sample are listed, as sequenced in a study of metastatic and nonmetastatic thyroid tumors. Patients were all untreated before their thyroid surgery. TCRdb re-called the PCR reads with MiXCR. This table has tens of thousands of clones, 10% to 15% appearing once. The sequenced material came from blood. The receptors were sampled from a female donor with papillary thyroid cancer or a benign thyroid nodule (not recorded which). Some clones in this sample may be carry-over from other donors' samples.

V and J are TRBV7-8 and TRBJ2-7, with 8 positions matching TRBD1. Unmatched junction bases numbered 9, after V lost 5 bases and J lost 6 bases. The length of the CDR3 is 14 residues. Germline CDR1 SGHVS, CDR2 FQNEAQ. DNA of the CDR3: TGTGCCAGCAGCCCCTCAGGGACAGGCGGCGAGCAGTACTTC. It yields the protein CASSPSGTGGEQYF. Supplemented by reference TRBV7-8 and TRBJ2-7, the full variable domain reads GAGVSQSPRYKVAKRGQDVALRCDPISGHVSLFWYQQALGQGPEFLTYFQNEAQLDKSGLPSDRFFAERPEGSVSTLKIQRTQQEDSAVYLCASSPSGTGGEQYFGPGTRLTVT.

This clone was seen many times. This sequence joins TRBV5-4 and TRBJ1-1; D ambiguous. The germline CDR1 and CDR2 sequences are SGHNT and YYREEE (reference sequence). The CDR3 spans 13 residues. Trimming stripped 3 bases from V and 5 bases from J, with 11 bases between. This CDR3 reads CASSSIGSTEAFF. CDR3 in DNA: TGTGCCAGCAGCTCAATCGGCTCAACTGAAGCTTTCTTT.

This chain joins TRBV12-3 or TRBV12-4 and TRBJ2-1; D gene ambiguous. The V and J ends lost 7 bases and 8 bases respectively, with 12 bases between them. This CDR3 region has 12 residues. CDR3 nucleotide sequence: TGTGCCAGCATTCTCTATGGTGATGAGCAGTTCTTC. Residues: CASILYGDEQFF.

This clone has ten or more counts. CDR3 amino acids: CASSYGRDTQYF. The CDR3 DNA is TGTGCCAGCAGCTACGGGAGGGATACGCAGTATTTT. V and J are TRBV7-9 and TRBJ2-3; TRBD2 agrees at 7 bases. The CDR3 is 12 residues long. CDR1 and CDR2 from the germline V gene are SEHNR and FQNEAQ (reference sequence). V gave up 4 bases and J gave up 6 bases; unmatched junction bases: 1.

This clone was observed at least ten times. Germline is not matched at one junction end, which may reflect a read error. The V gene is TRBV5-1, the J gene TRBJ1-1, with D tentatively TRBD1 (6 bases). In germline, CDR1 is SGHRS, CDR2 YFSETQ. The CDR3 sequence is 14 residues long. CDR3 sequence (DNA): TGCGCCAGCAGTTTGGGGGCTATGAACACTGAAGCTTTCTTT. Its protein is CASSLGAMNTEAFF. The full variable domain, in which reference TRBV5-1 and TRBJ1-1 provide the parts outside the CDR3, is KAGVTQTPRYLIKTRGQQVTLSCSPISGHRSVSWYQQTPGQGLQFLFEYFSETQRNKGNFPGRFSGRQFSNSRSEMNVSTLELGDSALYLCASSLGAMNTEAFFGQGTRLTVV.

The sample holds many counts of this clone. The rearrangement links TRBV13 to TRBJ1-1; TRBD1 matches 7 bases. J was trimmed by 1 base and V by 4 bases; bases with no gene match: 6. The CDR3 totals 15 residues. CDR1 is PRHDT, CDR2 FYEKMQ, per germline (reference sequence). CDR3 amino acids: CASSSIRTGNTEAFF. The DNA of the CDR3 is TGTGCCAGCAGCTCTATTAGGACAGGGAACACTGAAGCTTTCTTT.